These 23 T cell receptor beta chains were sequenced from one sample in a study of blood T cells in healthy people across ages. Combining a sample-barcoded 5' primer with a J-beta primer mix, a second PCR ran for roughly 7 to 11 cycles. TCRdb re-called the 5' RACE reads with MiXCR, one entry per CDR3 protein. Here the sample spans more than 650,000 distinct CDR3 sequences, 20% to 30% being singletons. Separately, the same data were catalogued under a study of T cells of mothers and their children.

Sequencing was done on a sample of blood. All receptors derive from a boy younger than 18 in good health.

For this clonotype: Here the CDR3 omits its conserved ending phenylalanine or tryptophan, so a read error is the likely source. V and J are TRBV15 and TRBJ1-5; D unclear. This CDR3 is 13 amino acids long. Germline CDR1 reads LNHNV; CDR2 reads YYDKDF (reference sequence). V was clipped by 4 bases and J by 3 bases, with 7 bases between them. The CDR3 reads CATSTQLNQPQHC. The CDR3 DNA reads as TGTGCCACCAGCACACAGCTCAATCAGCCCCAGCATTGT.

The chain couples TRBV19 to TRBJ2-7, with D perhaps matching TRBD1 (6 bases). CDR3 length: 15 amino acids. CDR1 is LNHDA and CDR2 is SQIVND in the germline V gene (reference sequence). V lost 1 base to trimming and J lost 0 bases, with 10 bases between them. CDR3 nucleotide sequence: TGTGCCAGTAGTATAGGACAGGTGAGCTCCTACGAGCAGTACTTC. Its protein product is CASSIGQVSSYEQYF.

The chain has TRBV12-3 or TRBV12-4 and TRBJ1-2; perhaps TRBD1 as D (5 bases). This CDR3 spans 17 amino acids. V lost 3 bases and J lost 4, with 21 bases in between. CDR3 sequence: CASSLVSGDRAAYGYTF. The CDR3 DNA sequence: TGTGCCAGCAGTTTGGTCAGCGGGGACCGCGCTGCCTATGGCTACACCTTC.

This clonotype was found a few times. The chain combines TRBV12-3 or TRBV12-4 with TRBJ1-2; D not resolved. The CDR3 sequence is 13 residues long. V lost 1 base and J lost 3, with 6 bases in between. CDR3: CASSLGRDYGYTF. The DNA for the CDR3 is TGTGCCAGCAGTTTAGGCAGAGACTATGGCTACACCTTC.

V and J are TRBV28 and TRBJ2-5; D is perhaps TRBD1 (6 bases). Germline CDR1 and CDR2: MDHEN and SYDVKM. The germline V and J ends were trimmed by 3 bases and 1 base, with 12 bases remaining between them. The CDR3 length is 15 residues. The CDR3 DNA is TGTGCCAGCAGTTTTCTGGACAGCACCCAAGAGACCCAGTACTTC. Its protein is CASSFLDSTQETQYF.

This clonotype was recorded many times. CDR3 DNA sequence: TGTGCCAGCAGTGGCCTAGCGGGGGGGCCGAATGAGCAGTTCTTC. Protein: CASSGLAGGPNEQFF. The V and J genes are TRBV6-4 and TRBJ2-1, with 12 bases lining up with TRBD2. CDR3 size: 15 residues. The germline V gene has CDR1 MRHNA and CDR2 SNTAGT. The trim removed 4 bases at V and 7 bases at J, leaving 5 bases unmatched.

The chain recombines TRBV6-5 with TRBJ1-4; 11 nucleotides line up with TRBD1. CDR3 length: 15 residues. The V and J ends lost 0 bases and 12 bases, in that order; junction bases with no gene match: 6. Germline values: CDR1 MNHEY, CDR2 SVGAGI. CDR3 sequence (DNA): TGTGCCAGCAGTTACTCGAGGGGACAGGGGGATCAACTGTTTTTT. It translates to CASSYSRGQGDQLFF.

The J gene is TRBJ2-4, the V gene TRBV6-5; 9 bases fit TRBD1. This CDR3 is built from 15 residues. J was trimmed by 4 bases and V by 6 bases; bases with no gene match: 7. The germline V gene has CDR1 MNHEY and CDR2 SVGAGI. In DNA form, the CDR3 reads TGTGCCAGCAGAGGAACCGGGACAGGGAAAAACATTCAGTACTTC. This encodes CASRGTGTGKNIQYF.

This chain uses TRBV29-1 with TRBJ1-1; no clear D gene. Germline V gene data show CDR1 as SQVTM and CDR2 as ANQGSEA. This CDR3 is built from 13 residues. V dropped 4 bases and J dropped 0 bases, with 9 bases sitting between them. In DNA, the CDR3 is TGCAGCGTTGTAAGACCGTTGAACACTGAAGCTTTCTTT. It encodes CSVVRPLNTEAFF.

This clonotype was picked up a small number of times. The chain has TRBV5-1 and TRBJ2-5; D remains unclear. The CDR3 runs 13 residues. Trimming took off 3 bases at V and 5 bases at J, with 11 bases between the two ends. Germline-derived CDR1 and CDR2 are SGHRS and YFSETQ. The CDR3 loop is CASSSLLGETQYF. The CDR3 DNA reads TGCGCCAGCAGCTCCCTTCTCGGGGAGACCCAGTACTTC.

This chain links TRBV28 with TRBJ2-1; either TRBD1 or TRBD2 may supply D (6 bases each). The CDR3 covers 16 residues. CDR1 is MDHEN and CDR2 is SYDVKM in the germline V gene. V was clipped by 7 bases and J by 1 base, with 17 bases between them. For the CDR3, the DNA is TGTGCCAGCAACAGGGACTTTCCACAATCCTACAATGAGCAGTTCTTC. It specifies CASNRDFPQSYNEQFF.

This clonotype showed up just a few times. The V and J genes are TRBV5-5 and TRBJ2-1; maybe TRBD2 (7 bases). Between the trimmed V and J ends, which lost 5 bases and 0 bases, there was a span of 12 bases. The germline gives CDR1 SGHKS, CDR2 YYEKEE (reference sequence). The CDR3 totals 15 residues. CDR3 sequence (DNA): TGTGCCAGCAGAGCCGCGGGGGCCTCCTACAATGAGCAGTTCTTC. Amino acids: CASRAAGASYNEQFF.

The chain has TRBV28 and TRBJ2-5, with D perhaps matching TRBD2 (5 bases). V was cut by 7 bases and J by 3 bases, with 18 bases left in between. The CDR3 runs to 15 residues. Germline V gene data show CDR1 as MDHEN and CDR2 as SYDVKM. The CDR3 sequence: CASTWRAAREETQYF. CDR3 DNA: TGTGCCAGCACCTGGCGGGCCGCGCGGGAAGAGACCCAGTACTTC. The entire variable domain, with the rest obtained from reference TRBV28 and TRBJ2-5, is as follows: DVKVTQSSRYLVKRTGEKVFLECVQDMDHENMFWYRQDPGLGLRLIYFSYDVKMKEKGDIPEGYSVSREKKERFSLILESASTNQTSMYLCASTWRAAREETQYFGPGTRLLVL.

V gene TRBV21-1 combines with J gene TRBJ2-4; the table calls TRBD1, which could not be checked here. TRBV21-1 is noted as a pseudogene. The CDR3 is 18 amino acids. DNA of the CDR3: TGTGCCGGCAGCAAAGCGTGGGGCGGATTACTAGCCAAAAACATTCAGTACTTC. Translation gives CAGSKAWGGLLAKNIQYF.

This clonotype has a handful of counts. The genes are TRBV20-1 and TRBJ2-5, with 14 nucleotides matching TRBD2. CDR1 is DFQATT and CDR2 is SNEGSKA in the germline V gene (reference sequence). The trim removed 0 bases at V and 5 bases at J, leaving 5 bases unmatched. The CDR3 is 16 amino acids. The chain's CDR3 is CSARDRTSGGRETQYF. In DNA form, the CDR3 reads TGCAGTGCTAGAGATAGGACTAGCGGGGGGCGGGAGACCCAGTACTTC.

The chain joins TRBV28 to TRBJ1-2; D is possibly TRBD1 (6 bases). With 2 bases removed from V and 4 bases from J, the gap between germline ends came to 14 bases. Germline V gene lookup returns CDR1 MDHEN and CDR2 SYDVKM. The CDR3 loop spans 15 amino acids. The CDR3 sequence is CASSLVGGQLYGYTF. The DNA of the CDR3 is TGTGCCAGCAGTTTAGTGGGCGGACAGCTCTATGGCTACACCTTC.

The chain carries TRBV20-1 and TRBJ1-4, with D perhaps matching TRBD1 (6 bases). The CDR3 has 15 residues. The germline gives CDR1 DFQATT, CDR2 SNEGSKA (reference sequence). V was cut by 0 bases and J by 8 bases, with 16 bases left in between. The CDR3 sequence is CSARDRTETGEKLFF. Written as DNA, the CDR3 is TGCAGTGCTAGAGATCGGACAGAGACGGGGGAAAAACTGTTTTTT.

The chain combines TRBV3-1 with TRBJ2-5; TRBD1 agrees at 11 bases. The J call is uncertain, as TRBJ2-7 better fits the DNA end. CDR1 and CDR2 from the germline V gene are LGHDT and YNNKEL (reference sequence). CDR3 length: 16 amino acids. CDR3 protein: CASSQERTGGFNEQYF. The CDR3 DNA follows: TGTGCCAGCAGCCAAGAAAGGACAGGGGGCTTCAACGAGCAGTACTTC.

This chain links TRBV5-5 with TRBJ1-1, with D uncertain. This CDR3 spans 14 amino acids. Trimming stripped 4 bases from V and 0 bases from J, with 10 bases between. Looked up from germline, CDR1 is SGHKS and CDR2 is YYEKEE (reference sequence). The CDR3 sequence is CASSQERVNTEAFF. Written as DNA, the CDR3 is TGTGCCAGCAGCCAGGAACGGGTGAACACTGAAGCTTTCTTT.

This clonotype was found a few times. This rearrangement joins TRBV27 to TRBJ2-7; 9 bases map to TRBD1. The V gene end was trimmed by 5 bases and the J gene end by 7 bases; junction bases not matched to a gene: 6. The CDR3 loop spans 13 amino acids. From germline, CDR1 is MNHEY and CDR2 SMNVEV (reference sequence). The CDR3 loop is CASSQGTGREQYF. The CDR3 bases are TGTGCCAGCAGTCAAGGGACAGGGAGAGAGCAGTACTTC.

The rearrangement joins TRBV28 to TRBJ2-6, with 8 bases matching TRBD1. In germline, CDR1 is MDHEN, CDR2 SYDVKM. The length of the CDR3 is 19 residues. The ends lost 4 bases at V and 0 bases at J; junction bases unmatched: 11. This CDR3 is CASSSSGGLAHSGANVLTF. CDR3 sequence (DNA): TGTGCCAGCAGTTCCTCAGGGGGCCTTGCCCACTCTGGGGCCAACGTCCTGACTTTC.

A few counts support this clonotype. The chain recombines TRBV24-1 with TRBJ2-1; the D gene is possibly TRBD1 (6 bases). Germline lookup yields CDR1 KGHDR and CDR2 SFDVKD. CDR3 size: 14 residues. Deletions cut 4 bases from V and 7 bases from J, with 13 bases between. In DNA form, the CDR3 reads TGTGCCACCAGTGACCGGGACACAGGAAATGAGCAGTTCTTC. Protein product: CATSDRDTGNEQFF.

The gene calls are TRBV13 and TRBJ2-7; perhaps TRBD2 as D (6 bases). The V gene lost 5 bases and the J gene lost 1 base, with 21 bases spanning the gap. The CDR3 has 17 amino acids. Germline V gives CDR1 PRHDT, CDR2 FYEKMQ (reference sequence). CDR3: CASSPPRGDGRSYEQYF. CDR3 nucleotides: TGTGCCAGCAGCCCGCCACGAGGAGATGGGAGGTCCTACGAGCAGTACTTC.